Below are 7 T cell receptor beta chains sequenced from a single sample in a study of cytotoxic CD8 clonotypes in ibrutinib-treated CLL. Generated by immunoSEQ multiplex PCR, the TCRdb table keeps only in-frame clones and is missing some. This table has about 130,000 clones, 70% to 90% appearing once. This specimen consisted of PBMCs, obtained after 24 months of ibrutinib treatment. The source of these receptors is a human donor with chronic lymphocytic leukemia.

The table lists this clone with a few counts. Its ends do not fully match the called genes, so a read error is possible. This chain uses TRBV2 with TRBJ1-2, with 7 bases that match TRBD1. Germline assignment: CDR1 SNHLY and CDR2 FYNNEI. The CDR3 totals 13 residues. The CDR3 region is CASSERVQGTGAF. DNA of the CDR3: TGTGCCAGCAGTGAACGAGTACAGGGGACCGGCGCCTTC.

V is TRBV25-1 and J is TRBJ1-3, with D maybe TRBD1 (6 bases). The CDR3 extends over 16 amino acids. The germline V gene encodes CDR1 MGHDK and CDR2 SYGVNS. Trimming stripped 1 base from V and 6 bases from J, with 16 bases between. CDR3: CASSELGRGRENTIYF. In nucleotides, the CDR3 is TGTGCCAGCAGTGAATTAGGCCGGGGGCGAGAAAACACCATATATTTT.

The CDR3 DNA sequence: TGTGCCAGCAGTTTGCACTCACCAGCCAACTATGGCTACACCTTC. Protein: CASSLHSPANYGYTF. This chain joins TRBV28 and TRBJ1-2; D gene unclear. CDR3 size: 15 residues. The V end lost 3 bases, the J end lost 2 bases, and 13 bases lay between the germline ends. Germline V gene lookup returns CDR1 MDHEN and CDR2 SYDVKM.

This chain links TRBV27 with TRBJ2-7; perhaps TRBD2 as D (5 bases). V was trimmed by 5 bases and J by 2 bases, leaving 10 bases between them. The germline CDR1 and CDR2 sequences are MNHEY and SMNVEV (reference sequence). The CDR3 consists of 13 residues. The CDR3 is CASSVDGTYEQYF. The CDR3 DNA reads TGTGCCAGCAGTGTGGACGGGACCTACGAGCAGTACTTC.

This chain links TRBV5-1 with TRBJ1-2; a weak D match, TRBD1 (5 bases). This CDR3 comprises 15 residues. Germline CDR1 and CDR2: SGHRS and YFSETQ. With 1 base removed from V and 8 bases from J, the gap between germline ends came to 18 bases. CDR3 DNA: TGCGCCAGCAGCTTGAGTGATCAGGGTAGGGGAGGCTACACCTTC. Its protein product is CASSLSDQGRGGYTF.

The chain links TRBV28 to TRBJ2-7; D not certain. The germline V and J ends were trimmed by 5 bases and 2 bases, with 7 bases remaining between them. The germline gives CDR1 MDHEN, CDR2 SYDVKM. This CDR3 spans 12 amino acids. This chain's CDR3 is CASSTNPYEQYF. The CDR3 DNA follows: TGTGCCAGCAGTACCAACCCCTACGAGCAGTACTTC.

The chain couples TRBV7-9 to TRBJ1-1; D is undetermined. The germline V gene has CDR1 SEHNR and CDR2 FQNEAQ (reference sequence). The germline V and J ends were trimmed by 5 bases and 4 bases, with 11 bases remaining between them. The CDR3 extends over 13 amino acids. CDR3 region: CASSPAGFTEAFF. The DNA of the CDR3 is TGTGCCAGCAGCCCCGCCGGATTCACTGAAGCTTTCTTT.